This T cell receptor (beta chain) was found in a study of blood T cell dynamics during melanoma immunotherapy. Study context: Metastatic melanoma patients received first-line pembrolizumab or nivolumab plus ipilimumab.

Trimming stripped 6 bases from V and 5 bases from J, with 10 bases between. This CDR3 is 12 amino acids long. Germline V CDR1 and CDR2: MNHEY, SVGAGI. A fixed DNA input of roughly 0.35 ug was used per bulk PBMC sample. Generated by immunoSEQ multiplex PCR, the TCRdb table keeps only in-frame clones and is missing some. The table lists over 15,000 clones, 70% to 90% of them singletons. General study results and limits: The study could not tell melanoma-specific clones from general immune activation.

Note on this clone: Antigen: not known.

Time point noted: week 3, after first cycle of checkpoint inhibitor. One draw preceded checkpoint blockade; another followed its first cycle at week 3. The sequenced sample was blood, obtained from a patient treated with checkpoint blockade. The chain couples TRBV6-5 to TRBJ1-1, with a weak D call TRBD1 (5 bases). This receptor was identified in a human donor with melanoma. The CDR3 DNA reads TGTGCCAGCAGAAATGGGGGGACTGAAGCTTTCTTT. This encodes CASRNGGTEAFF.